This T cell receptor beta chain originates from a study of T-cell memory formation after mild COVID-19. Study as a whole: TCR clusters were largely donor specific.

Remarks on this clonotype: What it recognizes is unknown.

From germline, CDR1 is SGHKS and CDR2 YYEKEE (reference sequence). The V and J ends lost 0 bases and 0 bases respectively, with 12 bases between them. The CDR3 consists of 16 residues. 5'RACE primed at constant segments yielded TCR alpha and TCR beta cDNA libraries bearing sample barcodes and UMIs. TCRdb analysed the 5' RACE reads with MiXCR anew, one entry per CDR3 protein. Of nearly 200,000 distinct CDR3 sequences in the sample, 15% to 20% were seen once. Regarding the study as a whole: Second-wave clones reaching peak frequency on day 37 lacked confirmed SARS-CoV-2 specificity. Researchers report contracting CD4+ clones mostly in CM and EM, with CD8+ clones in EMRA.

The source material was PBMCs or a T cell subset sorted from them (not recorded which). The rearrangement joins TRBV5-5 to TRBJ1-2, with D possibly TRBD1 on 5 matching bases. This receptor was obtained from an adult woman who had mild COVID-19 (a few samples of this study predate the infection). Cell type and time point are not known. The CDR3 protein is CASSLGAGKPNYGYTF. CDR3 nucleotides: TGTGCCAGCAGCTTGGGTGCAGGGAAGCCTAACTATGGCTACACCTTC.